The 5 T cell receptor beta chains below come from one sample, sequenced in a study of cytomegalovirus exposure and HLA in healthy donors. 60 Vbeta and 13 Jbeta primers were used in PCR. Sequencing used immunoSEQ multiplex PCR; TCRdb keeps in-frame clones, though not all of them. There are about 160,000 clones in the sample, with about 2% held by the top ten. What was sequenced was PBMCs. The receptors here all came from a man in his thirties or forties in good health and CMV-seronegative.

The genes are TRBV28 and TRBJ1-5, with unresolved D. CDR1 and CDR2 from the germline V gene are MDHEN and SYDVKM. The CDR3 extends over 12 amino acids. Trimming removed 5 bases from V and 5 bases from J, with 7 bases in between. CDR3: CASSPVYQPQHF. CDR3 in DNA: TGTGCCAGCAGTCCGGTCTATCAGCCCCAGCATTTT.

V usage is TRBV18 and J usage is TRBJ2-7; 8 bases match TRBD1. Unmatched junction bases numbered 4, after V lost 0 bases and J lost 0 bases. This CDR3 comprises 16 residues. CDR1 is KGHSH, CDR2 LQKENI, per germline. The CDR3 bases are TGTGCCAGCTCACCACCATACGGGACAGGCTCCTACGAGCAGTACTTC. Protein: CASSPPYGTGSYEQYF.

The chain combines TRBV18 with TRBJ1-1; no definite D call. Germline CDR1 and CDR2: KGHSH and LQKENI. The V end lost 1 base, the J end lost 5 bases, and 8 bases lay between the germline ends. The CDR3 sequence is 13 residues long. The CDR3 nucleotides read TGTGCCAGCTCACCACGTTCGGGGACTGAAGCTTTCTTT. Translating it yields CASSPRSGTEAFF.

J is TRBJ2-1 and V is TRBV7-2, with D unresolved. There are 13 residues in the CDR3. Trimming removed 4 bases from V and 9 bases from J, with 13 bases in between. Germline values: CDR1 SGHTA, CDR2 FQGNSA. CDR3 bases: TGTGCCAGCAGCTCCCCCATACATGTTGAGCAGTTCTTC. This gives the protein CASSSPIHVEQFF.

V gene TRBV10-3 combines with J gene TRBJ2-2; 8 bases line up with TRBD2. The CDR3 spans 14 residues. CDR1 and CDR2 (germline): ENHRY, SYGVKD. The junction had 9 bases not matched to a gene; V was cut back by 10 bases and J by 5 bases. The CDR3: CASMGLGETGELFF. CDR3 DNA: TGTGCCAGCATGGGACTAGGAGAGACCGGGGAGCTGTTTTTT.